A selection of T cell receptor beta chains follows, all from one sample in a study of identical twins. Each CDR3 protein is one row after TCRdb ran MiXCR on the 5' RACE reads. The table shows some 320,000 distinct CDR3 sequences, with approximately 13% occurring only once. This sample also belongs to another study, concerning yellow fever vaccine responses in identical twins.

The sequencing sample was made of CD8+ T cells sorted from blood. All receptors come from a woman under 30 in good health. Both conserved end residues are part of each CDR3. A D gene is named only where the DNA matches it firmly. Size is stated for part of the rows, as once, few or many counts, or as a class when the clone is expanded.

CDR3aa: CATRGLAQYNEQFF
CDR3nt: TGTGCCACCAGGGGACTAGCACAGTACAATGAGCAGTTCTTC
abundance: few
v_gene: TRBV15
j_gene: TRBJ2-1
d_gene: TRBD2

CDR3aa: CATSRRRTRDRLRSGANVLTF
CDR3nt: TGTGCCACCTCCCGCCGCAGGACCCGGGACAGACTTCGCTCTGGGGCCAACGTCCTGACTTTC
abundance: .
v_gene: TRBV2
j_gene: TRBJ2-6
d_gene: TRBD1

CDR3aa: CASSVVGIRVEDTGELFF
CDR3nt: TGCGCCAGCAGCGTTGTAGGAATCCGGGTTGAGGACACCGGGGAGCTGTTTTTT
abundance: .
v_gene: TRBV5-1
j_gene: TRBJ2-2
d_gene: .

CDR3aa: CASSIGVTGIEQYF
CDR3nt: TGTGCCAGTAGTATTGGCGTCACGGGGATCGAGCAGTACTTC
abundance: few
v_gene: TRBV19
j_gene: TRBJ2-7
d_gene: .

CDR3aa: CASSSNSNTEAFF
CDR3nt: TGTGCCAGCAGCTCTAACTCGAACACTGAAGCTTTCTTT
abundance: few
v_gene: TRBV7-9
j_gene: TRBJ1-1
d_gene: .

CDR3aa: CASSQEQGRDYGYTF
CDR3nt: TGCGCCAGCAGCCAAGAACAGGGGAGAGACTATGGCTACACCTTC
abundance: few
v_gene: TRBV4-1
j_gene: TRBJ1-2
d_gene: TRBD1

CDR3aa: CASSQDLTGNGYTF
CDR3nt: TGCGCCAGCAGCCAAGATCTAACCGGAAATGGCTACACCTTC
abundance: .
v_gene: TRBV4-1
j_gene: TRBJ1-2
d_gene: .

CDR3aa: CASSEGLLPPMDEQFF
CDR3nt: TGTGCCAGCAGTGAAGGGCTACTACCCCCTATGGATGAGCAGTTCTTC
abundance: .
v_gene: TRBV2
j_gene: TRBJ2-1
d_gene: .

CDR3aa: CASSEGENTEAFF
CDR3nt: TGTGCCAGCAGTGAAGGAGAGAACACTGAAGCTTTCTTT
abundance: many
v_gene: TRBV6-1
j_gene: TRBJ1-1
d_gene: .

CDR3aa: CASSPVGGRQETQYF
CDR3nt: TGTGCCAGCAGCCCCGTGGGGGGTCGCCAAGAGACCCAGTACTTC
abundance: few
v_gene: TRBV27
j_gene: TRBJ2-5
d_gene: .

CDR3aa: CASSQEGRGPDGAFF
CDR3nt: TGCGCCAGCAGCCAAGAGGGGCGGGGGCCGGACGGAGCTTTCTTT
abundance: .
v_gene: TRBV4-1
j_gene: TRBJ1-1
d_gene: .

CDR3aa: CASSLSGLAGDNEQFF
CDR3nt: TGCGCCAGCAGCTTATCCGGACTAGCGGGAGACAATGAGCAGTTCTTC
abundance: few
v_gene: TRBV5-1
j_gene: TRBJ2-1
d_gene: TRBD2

CDR3aa: CASRSRLGAEAFF
CDR3nt: TGTGCCAGCAGATCCAGATTAGGGGCTGAAGCTTTCTTT
abundance: .
v_gene: TRBV7-9
j_gene: TRBJ1-1
d_gene: .

CDR3aa: CASSSFSLDSPLHF
CDR3nt: TGTGCCAGCAGTTCCTTCTCGTTGGACTCACCCCTCCACTTT
abundance: few
v_gene: TRBV11-2
j_gene: TRBJ1-6
d_gene: .

CDR3aa: CASSGNNDFYTGELFF
CDR3nt: TGTGCCAGCAGTGGTAACAATGATTTCTACACCGGGGAGCTGTTTTTT
abundance: few
v_gene: TRBV6-1
j_gene: TRBJ2-2
d_gene: .

CDR3aa: CASSLGQGSYNEQFF
CDR3nt: TGTGCCAGCAGCCTAGGACAGGGGTCCTACAATGAGCAGTTCTTC
abundance: many
v_gene: TRBV12-3/TRBV12-4
j_gene: TRBJ2-1
d_gene: TRBD1

CDR3aa: CASSFRDPTDTQYF
CDR3nt: TGTGCCAGCAGTTTCCGGGACCCCACAGATACGCAGTATTTT
abundance: many
v_gene: TRBV28
j_gene: TRBJ2-3
d_gene: .

CDR3aa: CSAREHNEKLFF
CDR3nt: TGCAGTGCTAGAGAGCATAATGAAAAACTGTTTTTT
abundance: many
v_gene: TRBV20-1
j_gene: TRBJ1-4
d_gene: .